One sample yielded the 14 T cell receptor beta chains listed below, sequenced in a study of T cells in localized non-small cell lung cancer (dated by TCRdb to about 2020). Library preparation used the immunoSEQ multiplex PCR assay. TCRdb re-hosts the immuneACCESS table, in-frame sequences only. Its copies lack some clones; in the studies checked, an unresolved V gene accounts for under half of them, and the cause for the rest is not known. Across this sample there are about 1,500 clones, with more than 35% seen only once. Together, the top ten hold 15% to 20% of the sample. This sample comprised lung tumor tissue, obtained before any cancer treatment. The receptor source for this set is a woman aged 35 to 69 with stage I squamous cell lung carcinoma.

The chain has TRBV29-1 and TRBJ1-2; unclear D gene. The CDR3 consists of 12 residues. V lost 6 bases and J lost 8, with 16 bases in between. Germline assignment: CDR1 SQVTM and CDR2 ANQGSEA. For the CDR3, the DNA is TGCAGCGTCCGCGACCCGTGGGGAGGCTACACCTTC. This encodes CSVRDPWGGYTF.

The table lists this clone with a few counts. The rearrangement uses TRBV6-7 and TRBJ2-2, with D tentatively TRBD1 (5 bases). TRBV6-7 falls under the ORF class, with uncertain function. This CDR3 comprises 15 residues. V lost 4 bases and J 6 bases, leaving 15 bases between the germline ends. The CDR3 here is CASSSLIRVPGELFF. CDR3 nucleotides: TGTGCCAGCAGTTCCTTAATCAGGGTCCCCGGGGAGCTGTTTTTT.

The J gene is TRBJ2-7, the V gene TRBV19; D is unclear. Trimming pared 3 bases from V and 3 bases from J, leaving 12 bases between. This CDR3 has 14 amino acids. The V gene's germline CDR1 is LNHDA and CDR2 SQIVND (reference sequence). The CDR3 loop reads CASSIGPANYEQYF. The CDR3 coding sequence is TGTGCCAGTAGTATTGGGCCGGCTAACTACGAGCAGTACTTC.

The genes are TRBV11-3 and TRBJ2-2; 11 positions match TRBD2. With V trimmed by 5 bases and J by 6 bases, 5 bases remained unmatched. The CDR3 consists of 15 residues. CDR1 is SGHNT, CDR2 YENEEA, per germline. The CDR3 protein is CASSLSGGASGELFF. CDR3 nucleotide sequence: TGTGCCAGCAGCCTTAGCGGGGGGGCCTCCGGGGAGCTGTTTTTT.

CDR3 residues: CASSQELGNTGELFF. CDR3 DNA sequence: TGTGCCAGCAGCCAGGAACTTGGGAACACCGGGGAGCTGTTTTTT. This rearrangement joins TRBV14 to TRBJ2-2, with D hard to call. Germline V gives CDR1 SGHDN, CDR2 FVKESK. Trimming shortened V by 3 bases and J by 1 base, and 9 bases separated the two germline ends. The CDR3 runs to 15 residues.

This clone was observed a handful of times. This chain uses TRBV2 with TRBJ2-3; 8 bases map to TRBD2. Losses at the gene ends were 4 bases for V and 5 bases for J; bases not matched to a gene: 11. The CDR3 loop spans 16 amino acids. CDR1 and CDR2 (germline): SNHLY, FYNNEI. As DNA, the CDR3 is TGTGCCAGCAGTGTATCGGGGGGGGCCTCTGTAGATACGCAGTATTTT. It is translated as CASSVSGGASVDTQYF.

The V and J genes are TRBV12-5 and TRBJ2-1; 13 nucleotides line up with TRBD2. Germline values: CDR1 LGHNT, CDR2 FRNRAP. After removal of 3 bases from V and 7 bases from J, the junction contained 12 bases not matched to a gene. The CDR3 has 18 residues. The CDR3 nucleotides read TGTGCTAGTGGTTTAGGCCCCTTCACTAGCGGGGGGGTTAATGAGCAGTTCTTC. It codes for CASGLGPFTSGGVNEQFF. Variable domain in full (rest from reference TRBV12-5 and TRBJ2-1): DARVTQTPRHKVTEMGQEVTMRCQPILGHNTVFWYRQTMMQGLELLAYFRNRAPLDDSGMPKDRFSAEMPDATLATLKIQPSEPRDSAVYFCASGLGPFTSGGVNEQFFGPGTRLTVL.

This clone was counted between two and nine times. This sequence joins TRBV6-8 and TRBJ1-2; no definite D call. The CDR3 spans 15 residues. Germline values: CDR1 MNHGY, CDR2 SAAAGT. The V end was cut by 0 bases, the J end by 0 bases, with 8 bases between. The CDR3 nucleotides are TGTGCCAGCAGTTACTCGAGGGAGTCTAACTATGGCTACACCTTC. Protein: CASSYSRESNYGYTF.

The rearrangement links TRBV15 to TRBJ1-2; TRBD1 agrees at 9 bases. CDR3 size: 14 residues. With V trimmed by 5 bases and J by 1 base, 2 bases remained unmatched. From germline, CDR1 is LNHNV and CDR2 YYDKDF (reference sequence). CDR3 DNA: TGTGCCACCAGCCGGGACAGGGATAACTATGGCTACACCTTC. Translation gives CATSRDRDNYGYTF.

This clone was counted only a few times. CDR3 in amino acids: CASSLGWARYNSPLHF. The CDR3 DNA is TGTGCCAGCAGCTTAGGTTGGGCCCGCTATAATTCACCCCTCCACTTT. The chain combines TRBV11-3 with TRBJ1-6; D not certain. With 1 base removed from V and 3 bases from J, the gap between germline ends came to 10 bases. The CDR3 totals 16 residues. The germline V gene encodes CDR1 SGHNT and CDR2 YENEEA.

The chain links TRBV18 to TRBJ2-5; D not resolved. The V and J ends lost 0 bases and 7 bases respectively, with 12 bases between them. Germline V gives CDR1 KGHSH, CDR2 LQKENI. The CDR3 totals 14 residues. CDR3 bases: TGTGCCAGCTCACCACCGGCGACATCGGCGACCCAGTACTTC. It yields the protein CASSPPATSATQYF.

This clone occurred a few times. This CDR3 reads CASSLGQSGTEAFF. CDR3 in DNA: TGTGCCAGCTCACTCGGACAGTCGGGAACTGAAGCTTTCTTT. This chain uses TRBV18 with TRBJ1-1, with D perhaps matching TRBD1 (6 bases). This CDR3 is built from 14 residues. Trimming took off 4 bases at V and 5 bases at J, with 14 bases between the two ends. The germline gives CDR1 KGHSH, CDR2 LQKENI.

This rearrangement joins TRBV29-1 to TRBJ2-1, with D perhaps TRBD1 (6 bases). Trimming stripped 1 base from V and 4 bases from J, with 17 bases between. This CDR3 contains 16 residues. Per the germline V gene, CDR1 is SQVTM and CDR2 is ANQGSEA. The CDR3 DNA reads TGCAGCGTTGAAGTCCCCCCCGGACAGCCTTACAATGAGCAGTTCTTC. Translation gives CSVEVPPGQPYNEQFF.

The chain uses TRBV9 and TRBJ1-4, with D hard to call. The ends were cut back, 1 base at V and 8 bases at J, with 12 bases in the middle. This CDR3 is 14 amino acids long. Germline-derived CDR1 and CDR2 are SGDLS and YYNGEE. In DNA, the CDR3 is TGTGCCAGCAGCGTACACGGCACAGAAGAAAAACTGTTTTTT. Translating gives CASSVHGTEEKLFF.